This TCR beta chain appears in the sequencing data of a study of cytomegalovirus exposure and HLA in healthy donors. Study-wide points: Reports showed the classifier diagnosing cytomegalovirus status with high specificity and sensitivity.

Repertoires were generated with immunoSEQ multiplex PCR, while TCRdb's copy carries only in-frame clones and drops some. The sample carries roughly 300,000 clones, approximately 90% recorded once. CDR1 and CDR2 from the germline V gene are ENHRY and SYGVKD. V gave up 0 bases and J gave up 3 bases, with 6 bases separating them. The CDR3 runs to 13 residues. Remarks on this clone: The antigen is unknown.

The chain recombines TRBV10-3 with TRBJ2-7; no definite D call. The origin of this receptor is a woman in her late teens or twenties in good health and CMV-seronegative. Material for sequencing was PBMCs. The chain's CDR3 is CAISESSFYEQYF. Here the CDR3 DNA reads TGTGCCATCAGTGAGTCGTCTTTCTACGAGCAGTACTTC.